Described below is a single TCR beta chain sequence and its context. The source of the sample is a study of tumor-infiltrating lymphocytes in localized non-small cell lung cancer. Study details: The cohort mixed smokers and never-smokers, several histologies, and some post-neoadjuvant-chemotherapy samples.

Clones were read by immunoSEQ multiplex PCR, and TCRdb kept only the in-frame ones, dropping some. The sample has approximately 14,000 clones, roughly four fifths seen once. With 1 base removed from V and 3 bases from J, the gap between germline ends came to 10 bases. CDR3 length equals 15 residues. Germline V gives CDR1 SGHTS, CDR2 YDEGEE. The V gene is TRBV5-8, the J gene TRBJ2-2; the D call may be TRBD1 or TRBD2 (6 bases each). Material: lung tumor tissue. This receptor was taken from a human donor with non-small cell lung cancer. CDR3 protein: CASSLRGAYTGELFF. The CDR3 DNA is TGTGCCAGCAGCTTGAGGGGGGCCTACACCGGGGAGCTGTTTTTT.